The 18 T cell receptor beta chains reported below all come from one sample, sequenced in a study of cytomegalovirus exposure and HLA in healthy donors. It was with 60 Vbeta and 13 Jbeta primers that the PCR ran. Using immunoSEQ multiplex PCR, the repertoire was profiled, and TCRdb retains in-frame clones only, with some absent. The sample carries roughly 130,000 clones, 70% to 90% recorded once. Sample: PBMCs. The origin of the receptors is a woman in her 40s in good health and CMV-seropositive.

As for this clone: This same CDR3 is encoded by further DNA sequences in the sample. The genes are TRBV2 and TRBJ2-2; TRBD2 is a possible D gene (5 bases). The CDR3 covers 14 residues. Per the germline V gene, CDR1 is SNHLY and CDR2 is FYNNEI. The germline V and J ends were trimmed by 7 bases and 0 bases, with 9 bases remaining between them. The CDR3 reads CASKSGTNTGELFF. DNA for the CDR3: TGTGCCAGCAAATCGGGGACGAACACCGGGGAGCTGTTTTTT.

V gene TRBV6-1 combines with J gene TRBJ2-5; maybe TRBD2 (6 bases). Judging by the DNA end, TRBJ2-7 fits better; the J call may be wrong. Germline loops: CDR1 MNHNS, CDR2 SASEGT. This CDR3 is 12 amino acids long. The CDR3 loop reads CASNVGGYEQYF. In DNA form, the CDR3 reads TGTGCCAGCAATGTTGGGGGGTACGAGCAGTACTTC.

CDR3 protein: CASSRQGVYEQYF. The CDR3, as DNA: TGTGCCAGCAGTAGACAGGGGGTCTACGAGCAGTACTTC. J is TRBJ2-7 and V is TRBV27; 9 bases agree with TRBD1. Germline V gives CDR1 MNHEY, CDR2 SMNVEV (reference sequence). Trimming at V came to 5 bases and at J to 3 bases, leaving 2 bases not matched to a gene. This CDR3 comprises 13 residues.

This clone was counted between two and nine times. This rearrangement joins TRBV5-1 to TRBJ2-2; D is perhaps TRBD2 (7 bases). The CDR3 has 15 residues. Trimming took off 1 base at V and 5 bases at J, with 12 bases between the two ends. Germline V lookup: CDR1 SGHRS, CDR2 YFSETQ. The CDR3 sequence is CASSLFGGATGELFF. The CDR3 DNA reads as TGCGCCAGCAGCTTGTTTGGGGGGGCGACCGGGGAGCTGTTTTTT.

About this clone itself: Other DNA sequences in this sample translate to the same CDR3. V usage is TRBV27 and J usage is TRBJ2-7, with D perhaps TRBD2 (6 bases). Looked up from germline, CDR1 is MNHEY and CDR2 is SMNVEV (reference sequence). CDR3 length: 14 amino acids. The V end lost 3 bases, the J end lost 0 bases, and 9 bases lay between the germline ends. The CDR3 DNA is TGTGCCAGCAGTTTGGGGGGTAGCTCCTACGAGCAGTACTTC. Translated, it gives CASSLGGSSYEQYF.

This clone has a single count. The CDR3 region has the DNA TGTGCCAGCAGCTTACAAGGGGGCGGACGAGGCTACACCTTC. This encodes CASSLQGGGRGYTF. This chain joins TRBV5-4 and TRBJ1-2; 7 nucleotides agree with TRBD1. The ends lost 2 bases at V and 8 bases at J; junction bases unmatched: 9. CDR3 length: 14 residues. Germline V lookup: CDR1 SGHNT, CDR2 YYREEE (reference sequence).

The genes are TRBV19 and TRBJ2-7, with 7 bases identical to TRBD2. After removal of 11 bases from V and 5 bases from J, the junction contained 9 bases not matched to a gene. The CDR3 contains 12 residues. Per the germline V gene, CDR1 is LNHDA and CDR2 is SQIVND (reference sequence). The CDR3 coding sequence is TGTGCCTCAAGGGGAGGGCCCCACGAGCAGTACTTC. Its protein is CASRGGPHEQYF.

This clone has a single count. The chain joins TRBV5-1 to TRBJ2-2; D not certain. V was clipped by 5 bases and J by 2 bases, with 16 bases between them. CDR1 and CDR2 (germline): SGHRS, YFSETQ. The CDR3 sequence is 16 residues long. The CDR3 bases are TGCGCCAGCAGTTTGTCCACAGATATCAACACCGGGGAGCTGTTTTTT. It specifies CASSLSTDINTGELFF.

V is TRBV30 and J is TRBJ2-7; the D gene is possibly TRBD2 (7 bases). Germline CDR1 reads GTSNPN; CDR2 reads SVGIG (reference sequence). This CDR3 region has 15 residues. Trimming removed 3 bases at V and 7 bases at J, with 22 bases between. CDR3 in amino acids: CAWRPSFSGGREQYF. The CDR3 DNA sequence: TGTGCCTGGAGACCCTCATTTTCGGGGGGCCGTGAGCAGTACTTC.

This chain links TRBV7-9 with TRBJ2-1, with 7 bases that match TRBD1. Germline V gene sequence: CDR1 SEHNR, CDR2 FQNEAQ (reference sequence). This CDR3 has 14 amino acids. J lost 6 bases, V lost 5 bases, and 7 bases had no gene match. The CDR3 reads CASSQGTARNEQFF. CDR3 DNA sequence: TGTGCCAGCAGCCAGGGGACAGCCCGCAATGAGCAGTTCTTC.

The chain uses TRBV7-2 and TRBJ2-7; the D gene is possibly TRBD2 (6 bases). The germline V gene encodes CDR1 SGHTA and CDR2 FQGNSA. The CDR3 runs to 13 residues. V was clipped by 4 bases and J by 2 bases, with 9 bases between them. CDR3: CASSWGGAYEQYF. CDR3 coding DNA: TGTGCCAGCAGCTGGGGCGGGGCCTACGAGCAGTACTTC.

This rearrangement joins TRBV5-1 to TRBJ2-3; 12 bases are shared with TRBD2. Per germline, CDR1 SGHRS and CDR2 YFSETQ. The CDR3 runs 18 residues. V gave up 4 bases and J gave up 1 base; unmatched junction bases: 10. DNA for the CDR3: TGCGCCAGCAGCCCAAGGATGACTAGCGGGAGAGGCACAGATACGCAGTATTTT. Its protein is CASSPRMTSGRGTDTQYF.

The gene calls are TRBV19 and TRBJ2-7, with D maybe TRBD2 (6 bases). CDR1 is LNHDA and CDR2 is SQIVND in the germline V gene (reference sequence). The V end lost 1 base, the J end lost 0 bases, and 10 bases lay between the germline ends. The CDR3 is made up of 15 amino acids. The CDR3 DNA reads as TGTGCCAGTAGTATAGCCGGGAGCCCCTCCTACGAGCAGTACTTC. Amino acid sequence: CASSIAGSPSYEQYF.

This chain uses TRBV10-3 with TRBJ1-2; 8 positions agree with TRBD1. Germline lookup yields CDR1 ENHRY and CDR2 SYGVKD. The CDR3 is 13 amino acids. J gave up 9 bases and V 3 bases, and 6 bases lay outside the gene matches. The CDR3 is CAISEGQGGSYTF. CDR3 coding DNA: TGTGCCATCAGTGAAGGACAGGGAGGAAGCTACACCTTC.

Only one count was recorded for this clone. The chain recombines TRBV7-2 with TRBJ2-5, with unresolved D. V dropped 7 bases and J dropped 2 bases, with 11 bases sitting between them. The CDR3 is 13 residues long. Germline-derived CDR1 and CDR2 are SGHTA and FQGNSA. CDR3 region: CASTLRSQETQYF. In nucleotides, the CDR3 is TGTGCCAGCACTCTTCGGTCTCAAGAGACCCAGTACTTC. Full variable domain (remainder filled in from reference TRBV7-2 and TRBJ2-5): GAGVSQSPSNKVTEKGKDVELRCDPISGHTALYWYRQSLGQGLEFLIYFQGNSAPDKSGLPSDRFSAERTGGSVSTLTIQRTQQEDSAVYLCASTLRSQETQYFGPGTRLLVL.

The chain joins TRBV28 to TRBJ2-1; D perhaps matches TRBD2 (5 bases). Trimming stripped 1 base from V and 3 bases from J, with 16 bases between. This CDR3 region has 17 residues. Germline CDR1 and CDR2: MDHEN and SYDVKM. The CDR3 DNA follows: TGTGCCAGCAGTTTATCGCTTTTGGCGGGTGTCTACAATGAGCAGTTCTTC. Its translation: CASSLSLLAGVYNEQFF.

The chain uses TRBV19 and TRBJ1-2; 8 bases fit TRBD1. CDR3 length: 15 residues. Germline V gene lookup returns CDR1 LNHDA and CDR2 SQIVND (reference sequence). V lost 8 bases, J lost 6 bases, and 14 bases stayed unmatched. CDR3 loop: CASSGEDRGINGYTF. Written as DNA, the CDR3 is TGTGCCAGTTCAGGCGAAGACAGGGGCATTAATGGCTACACCTTC. The full variable domain, completed using reference TRBV19 and TRBJ1-2, is DGGITQSPKYLFRKEGQNVTLSCEQNLNHDAMYWYRQDPGQGLRLIYYSQIVNDFQKGDIAEGYSVSREKKESFPLTVTSAQKNPTAFYLCASSGEDRGINGYTFGSGTRLTVV.

V and J are TRBV4-3 and TRBJ1-3, with TRBD1 as a possible D gene (5 bases). CDR3 size: 16 residues. V was pared by 0 bases and J by 2 bases, with 11 bases between. Germline CDR1 LGHNA, CDR2 YSLEER. CDR3 sequence: CASSQERRGPGNTIYF. The CDR3 coding sequence is TGCGCCAGCAGCCAAGAGCGGAGGGGACCTGGAAACACCATATATTTT.